The T cell receptor beta chain under discussion was sequenced for a study of blood T cell repertoires in COVID-19. The V gene's germline CDR1 is SEHNR and CDR2 FQNEAQ (reference sequence). V was clipped by 1 base and J by 8 bases, with 12 bases between them. The CDR3 spans 14 residues. In the source study's methods: Using reference gene primer amplification, nucleated cell counts were estimated. Profiling relied on immunoSEQ multiplex PCR, and the TCRdb table lists in-frame clones only, not all of them. The V and J calls and the clone size are those of that table, but D and trimming were determined from the DNA. The profile covers about 73,000 clones, with approximately 89% appearing a single time and approximately 8.9% taken by the ten largest.

The sequenced sample was peripheral blood. This sequence joins TRBV7-9 and TRBJ1-3; possibly TRBD1 for D (6 bases). This receptor was obtained from a man aged 80 or over with acute or convalescent COVID-19. The CDR3 loop reads CASSLGQARDTIYF. CDR3 nucleotide sequence: TGTGCCAGCAGCTTAGGACAGGCCAGGGACACCATATATTTT.